The source of this T cell receptor beta chain is a study of pediatric ulcerative colitis. Here immunoSEQ multiplex PCR was the method, and the copy in TCRdb shows in-frame clones only, minus some. The repertoire has over 20,000 clones, roughly two thirds of them found once; the top ten carry around 15%. The study's findings and limits: Two rectal CDR3 clonotypes occurred in all ulcerative colitis patients.

J was trimmed by 18 bases and V by 4 bases; bases with no gene match: 8. The CDR3 is made up of 12 amino acids. Germline lookup yields CDR1 SGHVS and CDR2 FQNEAQ. The rectum was sampled with one to two pinch biopsies at colonoscopy. This clone was seen a few times. No antigen is known for it. The chain uses TRBV7-8 and TRBJ1-6, with 8 nucleotides matching TRBD1. This TCR derives from a boy aged 10-17 years with severe ulcerative colitis. Sequencing used gut tissue. CDR3 sequence: CASSSADREAHF. In DNA form, the CDR3 reads TGTGCCAGCAGCTCGGCGGACAGGGAGGCCCACTTT.